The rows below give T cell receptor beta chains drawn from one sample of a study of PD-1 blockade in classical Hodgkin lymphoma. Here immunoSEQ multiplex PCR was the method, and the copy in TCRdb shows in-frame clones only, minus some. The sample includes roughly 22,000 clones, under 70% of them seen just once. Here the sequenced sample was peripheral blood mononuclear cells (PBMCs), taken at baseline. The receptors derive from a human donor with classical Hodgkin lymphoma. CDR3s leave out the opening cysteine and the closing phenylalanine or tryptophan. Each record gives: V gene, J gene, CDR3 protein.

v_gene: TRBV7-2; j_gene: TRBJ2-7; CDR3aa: ASSPRTGQTEQY
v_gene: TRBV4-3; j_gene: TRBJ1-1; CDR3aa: ASSQELIAGPYTEAF
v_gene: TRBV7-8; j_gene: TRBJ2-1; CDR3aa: ASSLNRGRVNEQF
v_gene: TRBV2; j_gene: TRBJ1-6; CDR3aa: ASSERGLGNSPLH
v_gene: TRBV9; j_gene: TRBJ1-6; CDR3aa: ASSGGSRGESPLH
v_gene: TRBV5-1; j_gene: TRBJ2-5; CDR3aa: ASSFQETQY
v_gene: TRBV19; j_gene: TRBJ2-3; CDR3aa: ASSTEVRYTQY
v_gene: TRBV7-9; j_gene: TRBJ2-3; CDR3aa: ASSLASGTRRTDTQY
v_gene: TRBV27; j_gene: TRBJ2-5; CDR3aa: ASSLSRFRETQY
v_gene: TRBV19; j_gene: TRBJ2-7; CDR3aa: ASSRRGFGEQY
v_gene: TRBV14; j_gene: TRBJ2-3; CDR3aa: ASSQYGQGAYIVGTQY
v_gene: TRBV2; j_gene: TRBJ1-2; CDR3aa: ASSPLTGDYGYT
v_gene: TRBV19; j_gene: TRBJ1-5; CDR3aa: ASMSGWGLRNQPQH
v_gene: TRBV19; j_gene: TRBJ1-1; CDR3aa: ASSWGFDTEAF
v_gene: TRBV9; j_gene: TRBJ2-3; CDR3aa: ASSVEAGGGDTQY
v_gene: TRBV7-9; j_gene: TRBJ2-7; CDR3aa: ASSLGRGQIHEQY
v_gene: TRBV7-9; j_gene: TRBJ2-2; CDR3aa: ASSPRVATGELF
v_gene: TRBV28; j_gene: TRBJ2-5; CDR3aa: ASSFDNQETQY
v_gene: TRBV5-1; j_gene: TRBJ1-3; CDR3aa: ASSSGTLNTIY
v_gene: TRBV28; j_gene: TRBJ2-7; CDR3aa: ASSPGGGTSYEQY
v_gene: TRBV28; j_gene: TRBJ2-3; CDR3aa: ASSFGGGDSTQY
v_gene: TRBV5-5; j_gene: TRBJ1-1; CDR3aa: ASSYLGQSLMNTEAF
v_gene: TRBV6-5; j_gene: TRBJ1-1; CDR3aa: ASSYRVMGTEAF
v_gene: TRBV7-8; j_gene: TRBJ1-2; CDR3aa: ASSNPLTGSIFGYT
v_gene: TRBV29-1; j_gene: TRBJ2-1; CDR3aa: SVEGAASSYNEQF
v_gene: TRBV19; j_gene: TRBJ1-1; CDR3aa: ATLDRGGTWTEAF
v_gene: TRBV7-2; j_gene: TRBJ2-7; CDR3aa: ASSLVYTGEQY
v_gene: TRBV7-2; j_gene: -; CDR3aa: ASSLDGGLYEQY